The present T cell receptor beta chain was sequenced within a study of human T cells and chemical hapten exposure. This sample's time point: patch test 1, 2 weeks after DPC sensitization. Treatment meaning: therapeutic diphenylcyclopropenone sensitization with weekly scalp DPC. CDR3 size: 12 residues. V dropped 5 bases and J dropped 8 bases, with 9 bases sitting between them. Germline loops: CDR1 SEHNR, CDR2 FQNEAQ (reference sequence). TCRdb ran MiXCR on the RACE reads and lists one entry per CDR3 protein. The data hold nearly 350,000 distinct CDR3 sequences, with roughly 6.9% observed a single time.

The chain carries TRBV7-9 and TRBJ1-4; D call uncertain. This clonotype was sampled from a woman between 18 and 29 years old with alopecia areata. Some clones in this sample may be carry-over from other donors' samples. The source material was whole blood, sampled in connection with sensitization to the hapten diphenylcyclopropenone (DPC). The chain's CDR3 is CASSPLLEKLFF. The CDR3 nucleotides read TGTGCCAGCAGCCCCCTTCTCGAAAAACTGTTTTTT.